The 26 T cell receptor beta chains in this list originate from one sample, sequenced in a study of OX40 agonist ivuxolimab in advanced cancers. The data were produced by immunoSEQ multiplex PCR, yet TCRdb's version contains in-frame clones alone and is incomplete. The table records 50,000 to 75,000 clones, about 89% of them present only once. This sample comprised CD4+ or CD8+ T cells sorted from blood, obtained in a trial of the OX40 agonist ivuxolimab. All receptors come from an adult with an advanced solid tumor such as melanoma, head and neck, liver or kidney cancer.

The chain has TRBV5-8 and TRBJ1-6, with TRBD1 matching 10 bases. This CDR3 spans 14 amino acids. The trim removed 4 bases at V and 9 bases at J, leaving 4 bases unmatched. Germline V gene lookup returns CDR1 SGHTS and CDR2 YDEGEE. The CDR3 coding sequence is TGTGCCAGCAGCCTGGACAGGGGGGGTTCACCCCTCCACTTT. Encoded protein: CASSLDRGGSPLHF.

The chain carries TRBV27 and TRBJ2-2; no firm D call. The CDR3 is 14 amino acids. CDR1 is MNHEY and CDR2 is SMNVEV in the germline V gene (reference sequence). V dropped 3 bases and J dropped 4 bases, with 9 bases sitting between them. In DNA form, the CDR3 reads TGTGCCAGCAGTTTGTGGAGAAGCACCGGGGAGCTGTTTTTT. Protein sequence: CASSLWRSTGELFF.

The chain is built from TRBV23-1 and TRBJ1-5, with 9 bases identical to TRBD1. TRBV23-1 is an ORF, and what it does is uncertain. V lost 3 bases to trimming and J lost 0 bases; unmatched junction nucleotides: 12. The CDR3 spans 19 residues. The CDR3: CASSHQGQGKRDSNQPQHF. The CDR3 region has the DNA TGCGCCAGCAGTCACCAAGGACAGGGGAAGCGAGATAGCAATCAGCCCCAGCATTTT.

The CDR3 loop is CASSYGWDGELFF. For the CDR3, the DNA is TGCGCCAGCAGTTATGGGTGGGACGGGGAGCTGTTTTTT. This chain links TRBV10-2 with TRBJ2-2; D is undetermined. This CDR3 is built from 13 residues. The V gene lost 5 bases and the J gene lost 7 bases, with 11 bases spanning the gap. Germline CDR1 WSHSY, CDR2 SAAADI.

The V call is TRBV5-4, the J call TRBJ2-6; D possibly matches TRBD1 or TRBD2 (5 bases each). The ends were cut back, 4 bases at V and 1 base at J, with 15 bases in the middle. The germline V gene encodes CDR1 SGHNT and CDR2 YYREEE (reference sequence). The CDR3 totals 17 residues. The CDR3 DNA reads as TGTGCCAGCAGCCCCGGGGCAAGGCAATCTGGGGCCAACGTCCTGACTTTC. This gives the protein CASSPGARQSGANVLTF. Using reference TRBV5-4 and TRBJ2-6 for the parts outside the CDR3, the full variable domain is ETGVTQSPTHLIKTRGQQVTLRCSSQSGHNTVSWYQQALGQGPQFIFQYYREEENGRGNFPPRFSGLQFPNYSSELNVNALELDDSALYLCASSPGARQSGANVLTFGAGSRLTVL.

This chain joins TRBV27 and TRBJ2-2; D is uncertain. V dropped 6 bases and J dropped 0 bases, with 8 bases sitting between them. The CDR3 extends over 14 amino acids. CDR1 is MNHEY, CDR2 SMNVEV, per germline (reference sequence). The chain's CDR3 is CASRSNTNTGELFF. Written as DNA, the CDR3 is TGTGCCAGCAGATCTAACACGAACACCGGGGAGCTGTTTTTT.

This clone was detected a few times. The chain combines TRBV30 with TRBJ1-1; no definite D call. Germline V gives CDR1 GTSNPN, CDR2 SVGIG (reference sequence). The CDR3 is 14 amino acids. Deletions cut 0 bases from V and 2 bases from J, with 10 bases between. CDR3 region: CAWSVLGSNTEAFF. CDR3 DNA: TGTGCCTGGAGTGTACTGGGTAGTAACACTGAAGCTTTCTTT.

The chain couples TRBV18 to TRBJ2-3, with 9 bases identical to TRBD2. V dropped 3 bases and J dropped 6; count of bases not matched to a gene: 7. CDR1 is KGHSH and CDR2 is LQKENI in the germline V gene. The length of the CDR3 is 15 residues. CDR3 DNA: TGTGCCAGCTCACCGGCGGGAGGGCCGGGGGATACGCAGTATTTT. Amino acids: CASSPAGGPGDTQYF.

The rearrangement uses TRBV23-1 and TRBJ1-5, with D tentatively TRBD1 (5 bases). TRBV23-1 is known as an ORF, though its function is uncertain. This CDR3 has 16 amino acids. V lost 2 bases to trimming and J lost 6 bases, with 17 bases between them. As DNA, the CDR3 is TGCGCCAGCAGTCAAGGGGGGAGAGGGAAAGGTCAGCCCCAGCATTTT. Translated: CASSQGGRGKGQPQHF.

The CDR3 DNA reads TGTGCCAGCAGTGAAGCCGTTGGTGTACTGTTTTTT. This translates into CASSEAVGVLFF. This chain connects TRBV6-1 to TRBJ1-4, with no clear D. V was trimmed by 0 bases and J by 13 bases, leaving 9 bases between them. Germline-derived CDR1 and CDR2 are MNHNS and SASEGT. The CDR3 runs 12 residues.

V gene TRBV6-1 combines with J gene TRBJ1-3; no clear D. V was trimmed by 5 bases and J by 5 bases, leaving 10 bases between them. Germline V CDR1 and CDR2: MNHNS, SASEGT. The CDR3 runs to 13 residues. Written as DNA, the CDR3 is TGTGCCAGCAGTCAATCAGAGAGAAACACCATATATTTT. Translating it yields CASSQSERNTIYF.

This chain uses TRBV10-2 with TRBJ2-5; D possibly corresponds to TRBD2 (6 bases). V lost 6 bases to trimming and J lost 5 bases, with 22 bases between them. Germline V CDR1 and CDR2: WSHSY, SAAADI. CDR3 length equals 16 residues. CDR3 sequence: CASRGDFRGRVETQYF. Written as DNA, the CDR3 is TGCGCCAGCAGGGGGGACTTCCGGGGCCGAGTCGAGACCCAGTACTTC.

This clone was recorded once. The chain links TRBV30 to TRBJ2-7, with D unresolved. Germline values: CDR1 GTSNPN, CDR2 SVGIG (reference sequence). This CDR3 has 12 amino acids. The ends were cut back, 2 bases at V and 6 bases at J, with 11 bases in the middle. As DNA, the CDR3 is TGTGCCTGGAGTCAATCCGAGAGCGAGCAGTACTTC. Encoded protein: CAWSQSESEQYF.

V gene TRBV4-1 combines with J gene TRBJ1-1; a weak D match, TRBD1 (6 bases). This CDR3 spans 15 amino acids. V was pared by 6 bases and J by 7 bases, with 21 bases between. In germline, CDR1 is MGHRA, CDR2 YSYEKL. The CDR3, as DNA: TGCGCCAGCAGATCGGGGGGCGTGAGTGAAGGTGAAGCTTTCTTT. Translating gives CASRSGGVSEGEAFF.

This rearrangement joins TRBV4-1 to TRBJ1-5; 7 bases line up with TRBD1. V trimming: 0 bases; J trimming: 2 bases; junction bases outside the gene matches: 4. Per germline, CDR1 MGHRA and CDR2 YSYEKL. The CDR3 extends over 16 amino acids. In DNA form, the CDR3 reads TGCGCCAGCAGCCAAGAGACAGGGTATGGCAATCAGCCCCAGCATTTT. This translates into CASSQETGYGNQPQHF.

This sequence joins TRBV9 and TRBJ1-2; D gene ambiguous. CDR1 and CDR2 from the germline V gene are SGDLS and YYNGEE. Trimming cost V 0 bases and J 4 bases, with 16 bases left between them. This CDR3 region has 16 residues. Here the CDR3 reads CASSVVDWSDLYGYTF. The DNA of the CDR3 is TGTGCCAGCAGCGTAGTAGACTGGAGTGACCTCTATGGCTACACCTTC.

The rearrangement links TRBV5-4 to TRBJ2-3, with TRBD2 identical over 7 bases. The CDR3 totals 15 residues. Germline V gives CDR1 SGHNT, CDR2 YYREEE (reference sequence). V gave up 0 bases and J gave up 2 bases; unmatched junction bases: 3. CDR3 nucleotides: TGTGCCAGCAGCTTGGTTCTAGCGGACACAGATACGCAGTATTTT. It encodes CASSLVLADTDTQYF.

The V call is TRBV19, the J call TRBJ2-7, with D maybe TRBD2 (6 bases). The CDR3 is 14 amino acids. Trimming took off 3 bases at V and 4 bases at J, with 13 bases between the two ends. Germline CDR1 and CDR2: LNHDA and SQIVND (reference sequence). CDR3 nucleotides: TGTGCCAGTAGTATCGCCCGGGGGAATTACGAGCAGTACTTC. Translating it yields CASSIARGNYEQYF. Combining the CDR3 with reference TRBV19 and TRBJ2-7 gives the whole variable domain DGGITQSPKYLFRKEGQNVTLSCEQNLNHDAMYWYRQDPGQGLRLIYYSQIVNDFQKGDIAEGYSVSREKKESFPLTVTSAQKNPTAFYLCASSIARGNYEQYFGPGTRLTVT.

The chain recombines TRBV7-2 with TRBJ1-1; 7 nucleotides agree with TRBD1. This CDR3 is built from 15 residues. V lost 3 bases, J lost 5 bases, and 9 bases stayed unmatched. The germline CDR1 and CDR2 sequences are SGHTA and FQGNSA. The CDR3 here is CASSFSSGGRTEAFF. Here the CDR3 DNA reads TGTGCCAGCAGCTTTAGTTCAGGGGGGAGGACTGAAGCTTTCTTT.

The CDR3 nucleotides read TGTGCCAGCAGGCCCCTGGCAGCGGGCACCGGGGAGCTGTTTTTT. Its translation is CASRPLAAGTGELFF. The gene calls are TRBV6-6 and TRBJ2-2, with a tentative D call TRBD2 (6 bases). V shed 6 bases and J shed 4 bases, with 15 bases lying between them. The CDR3 totals 15 residues. Germline lookup yields CDR1 MNHNY and CDR2 SVGAGI (reference sequence).

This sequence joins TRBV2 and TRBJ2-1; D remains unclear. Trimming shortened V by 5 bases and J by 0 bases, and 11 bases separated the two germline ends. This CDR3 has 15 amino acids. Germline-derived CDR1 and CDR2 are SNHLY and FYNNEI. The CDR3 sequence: CASSKQPSSYNEQFF. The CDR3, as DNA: TGTGCCAGCAGTAAACAGCCGAGCTCCTACAATGAGCAGTTCTTC.

The CDR3 protein is CASSIVGTSGTTGELFF. The CDR3 region has the DNA TGTGCCAGTAGTATAGTGGGGACTAGCGGAACCACCGGGGAGCTGTTTTTT. The V gene is TRBV19, the J gene TRBJ2-2; the match to TRBD2 covers 11 bases. CDR1 is LNHDA and CDR2 is SQIVND in the germline V gene (reference sequence). Germline trimming cut 1 base from V and 4 bases from J; bases unmatched to any gene: 5. The CDR3 contains 17 residues.

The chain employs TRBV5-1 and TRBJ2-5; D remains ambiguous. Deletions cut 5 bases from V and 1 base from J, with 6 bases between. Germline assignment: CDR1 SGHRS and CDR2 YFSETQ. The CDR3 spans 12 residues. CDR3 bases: TGCGCCAGCAGAGTGTCCCAAGAGACCCAGTACTTC. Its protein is CASRVSQETQYF.

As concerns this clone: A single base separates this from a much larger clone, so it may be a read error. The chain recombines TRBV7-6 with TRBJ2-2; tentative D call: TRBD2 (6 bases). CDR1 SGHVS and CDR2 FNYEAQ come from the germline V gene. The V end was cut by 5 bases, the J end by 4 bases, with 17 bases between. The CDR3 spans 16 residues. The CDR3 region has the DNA TGTGCCAGCAGCCGAAGTGGGGGGTCGGGCACCGGGGAGCTGTTTTTT. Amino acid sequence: CASSRSGGSGTGELFF.

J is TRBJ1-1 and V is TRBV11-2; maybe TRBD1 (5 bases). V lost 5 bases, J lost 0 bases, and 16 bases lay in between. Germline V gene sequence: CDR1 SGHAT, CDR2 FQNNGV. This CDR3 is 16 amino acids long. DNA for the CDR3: TGTGCCAGCAGCCGGGGGGGGATCATCATGAACACTGAAGCTTTCTTT. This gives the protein CASSRGGIIMNTEAFF.

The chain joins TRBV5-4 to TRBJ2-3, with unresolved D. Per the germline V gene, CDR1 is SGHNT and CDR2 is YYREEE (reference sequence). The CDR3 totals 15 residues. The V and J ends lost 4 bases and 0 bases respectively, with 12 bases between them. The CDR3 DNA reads TGTGCCAGCAGCATCGACTCCCGAAGCACAGATACGCAGTATTTT. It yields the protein CASSIDSRSTDTQYF.